The clone carrying this T cell receptor beta chain has just one count. As yet, its antigen is unknown. The CDR3 totals 14 residues. CDR1 and CDR2 from the germline V gene are SGHAT and FQNNGV. The V end lost 4 bases, the J end lost 3 bases, and 12 bases lay between the germline ends. These data are taken from a study of T-cell memory formation after mild COVID-19. The study's findings and limits: Contracting clones, day 15 to 85, had balanced CD4/CD8, and later expanders favored CD4+. Whether day 37 second-wave clones are SARS-CoV-2-specific was not confirmed.

Amplification by 5'RACE using constant-segment primers produced TCR alpha and TCR beta cDNA libraries that carried sample barcodes and UMIs. TCRdb ran MiXCR on the 5' RACE reads and lists one entry per CDR3 protein. The sample comprises around 110,000 distinct CDR3 sequences, roughly 14% of which are singletons, and around 43% rests with the top ten. This receptor was obtained from a man aged 18 to 35 who had mild COVID-19 (a few samples of this study predate the infection). Cell type and time point are not known. The sample was PBMCs or a T cell subset sorted from them (not recorded which). V gene TRBV11-2 combines with J gene TRBJ1-2; D uncertain. The CDR3 here is CASSSSPGYYGYTF. In nucleotides, the CDR3 is TGTGCCAGCAGCTCCAGCCCGGGGTACTATGGCTACACCTTC.